These 8 T cell receptor beta chains were sequenced from one sample in a study of blood T cells in healthy people across ages (dated by TCRdb to about 2015). The library was generated by 5' RACE. Sequencing was performed on an Illumina HiSeq 2500. A second PCR of roughly 7 to 11 cycles was performed with a sample-barcoded 5' primer and a J-beta primer mix. The raw public data were reprocessed by TCRdb itself: fastp quality trimming at Q25, MiXCR clonotype calling, in-frame beta chains only. Each record represents a unique CDR3 protein, reported with the most common genes and DNA among its rows. In all, the sample holds roughly 1 million distinct CDR3 sequences, and roughly a quarter of those were seen once. About 0.8% of the sample goes to the ten largest clones. The data also belong to a second study, concerning T cells of mothers and their children.

Sequencing used blood. These receptors originate from a girl aged 2-10 years in good health.

The chain is built from TRBV7-3 and TRBJ2-7; the match to TRBD1 covers 7 bases. Per germline, CDR1 SGHTA and CDR2 FQGTGA. Germline trimming cut 6 bases from V and 2 bases from J; bases unmatched to any gene: 10. This CDR3 is built from 15 residues. Here the CDR3 reads CASRFTGEIPYEQYF. Written as DNA, the CDR3 is TGTGCCAGCAGGTTTACAGGGGAGATACCCTACGAGCAGTACTTC.

This clonotype was detected only a few times. The gene calls are TRBV6-1 and TRBJ2-1; maybe TRBD1 (5 bases). Germline assignment: CDR1 MNHNS and CDR2 SASEGT. The CDR3 has 15 amino acids. The V and J ends lost 7 bases and 0 bases respectively, with 13 bases between them. CDR3 sequence (DNA): TGTGCCAGCAATGACAGACCCTACTCCTACAATGAGCAGTTCTTC. Protein sequence: CASNDRPYSYNEQFF.

This clonotype was recorded many times. The chain employs TRBV5-6 and TRBJ2-1; D gene ambiguous. Trimming took off 2 bases at V and 7 bases at J, with 16 bases between the two ends. Germline assignment: CDR1 SGHDT and CDR2 YYEEEE. CDR3 length: 15 amino acids. The CDR3 loop is CASSFRRNPSNEQFF. CDR3 in DNA: TGTGCCAGCAGCTTTCGCAGGAACCCTTCTAATGAGCAGTTCTTC.

The chain combines TRBV5-1 with TRBJ2-5, with unresolved D. The J call could be wrong; TRBJ2-7 is a better fit for the DNA end. Germline assignment: CDR1 SGHRS and CDR2 YFSETQ. This CDR3 is 14 amino acids long. Written as DNA, the CDR3 is TGCGCCAGCAGCTTGGTCGTACCTCTGGACGAGCAGTACTTC. Protein sequence: CASSLVVPLDEQYF.

The chain couples TRBV28 to TRBJ2-4, with 12 bases aligning to TRBD1. Losses at the gene ends were 6 bases for V and 9 bases for J; bases not matched to a gene: 12. Germline values: CDR1 MDHEN, CDR2 SYDVKM. The CDR3 is 16 residues long. CDR3 residues: CASRKPGQGAYSIQYF. CDR3 sequence (DNA): TGTGCCAGCAGGAAACCGGGACAGGGGGCGTACAGCATTCAGTACTTC.

With regard to this clonotype: This may stem from a read error, because a much larger clone lies one nucleotide away. The CDR3 DNA reads TGTGCCAGCAGCGTGGGGGTTGGAACTGAAGCTTTCTTT. Protein: CASSVGVGTEAFF. This chain connects TRBV5-5 to TRBJ1-1, with D maybe TRBD1 (5 bases). V lost 4 bases, J lost 5 bases, and 12 bases lay in between. Per the germline V gene, CDR1 is SGHKS and CDR2 is YYEKEE (reference sequence). CDR3 length equals 13 residues. Full variable domain (missing parts from reference TRBV5-5 and TRBJ1-1): DAGVTQSPTHLIKTRGQQVTLRCSPISGHKSVSWYQQVLGQGPQFIFQYYEKEERGRGNFPDRFSARQFPNYSSELNVNALLLGDSALYLCASSVGVGTEAFFGQGTRLTVV.

This clonotype was seen a few times. The rearrangement links TRBV11-2 to TRBJ2-7; D ambiguous. The CDR3 is made up of 14 amino acids. V shed 0 bases and J shed 6 bases, with 12 bases lying between them. The germline V gene has CDR1 SGHAT and CDR2 FQNNGV. The CDR3 sequence: CASSLDGVVREQYF. The CDR3, as DNA: TGTGCCAGCAGCTTAGATGGAGTCGTCCGCGAGCAGTACTTC.

V is TRBV28 and J is TRBJ1-2; 12 bases map to TRBD1. CDR3 size: 15 residues. Germline CDR1 reads MDHEN; CDR2 reads SYDVKM. Trimming at V came to 5 bases and at J to 8 bases, leaving 9 bases not matched to a gene. CDR3 loop: CASSPGTGGLGGYTF. DNA of the CDR3: TGTGCCAGCAGTCCCGGGACAGGGGGCTTGGGGGGCTACACCTTC.